A selection of T cell receptor beta chains follows, all from one sample in a study of blood T cell repertoires in COVID-19. Data came from immunoSEQ multiplex PCR; TCRdb stores just in-frame clones and leaves some out. Among 200,000 to 300,000 clones, about nine tenths were seen once, and the ten largest hold roughly 6.7%. Material: peripheral blood. The receptors originated from a woman younger than 45 with COVID-19, enrolled during active disease. Both conserved end residues are part of each CDR3. The D gene is left open where the match is weak. Size values are once, few and many counts, or a class for expanded clones, and some rows have none.

D gene | J gene | V gene | clone size | CDR3 protein | CDR3 DNA
TRBD1 | TRBJ1-5 | TRBV5-6 | . | CASSTKPGQGNQPQHF | TGTGCCAGCAGCACCAAACCGGGACAGGGGAATCAGCCCCAGCATTTT
. | TRBJ2-5 | TRBV30 | many | CAWSSWASSQETQYF | TGTGCCTGGAGTTCGTGGGCCTCGTCACAAGAGACCCAGTACTTC
. | TRBJ1-1 | TRBV29-1 | . | CSALGQRNTEAFF | TGCAGCGCCCTCGGACAGCGGAACACTGAAGCTTTCTTT
. | TRBJ2-3 | TRBV11-2 | . | CASSLAGGEGTDTQYF | TGTGCCAGCAGCTTAGCTGGCGGGGAAGGCACAGATACGCAGTATTTT
. | TRBJ2-7 | TRBV5-1 | . | CASGDTLAHEQYF | TGCGCCAGCGGGGACACCCTGGCCCACGAGCAGTACTTC
TRBD1 | TRBJ2-1 | TRBV6-5 | . | CASSTTGDEQFF | TGTGCCAGCAGTACCACAGGGGATGAGCAGTTCTTC
TRBD2 | TRBJ2-5 | TRBV27 | once | CASRPGLAGEETQYF | TGTGCCAGCAGACCAGGACTAGCGGGGGAAGAGACCCAGTACTTC
. | TRBJ1-2 | TRBV10-3 | few | CAISESWGGYGYTF | TGTGCCATCAGTGAGTCGTGGGGAGGGTATGGCTACACCTTC
. | TRBJ1-2 | TRBV5-6 | . | CASSRDGGRPVNYGYTF | TGTGCCAGCAGCAGGGATGGAGGGAGGCCGGTTAACTATGGCTACACCTTC
TRBD1 | TRBJ1-6 | TRBV30 | few | CAWRQPGGRNSPLHF | TGTGCCTGGAGACAACCAGGGGGCAGAAATTCACCCCTCCACTTT
TRBD1 | TRBJ1-1 | TRBV3-1/TRBV3-2 | . | CASSHPTYGTVNTEAFF | TGTGCCAGCAGCCACCCGACTTATGGGACAGTGAACACTGAAGCTTTCTTT
. | TRBJ2-4 | TRBV6-5 | . | CASRGSGLAKNIQYF | TGTGCCAGCAGGGGTTCTGGGCTAGCCAAAAACATTCAGTACTTC
. | TRBJ1-2 | TRBV4-3 | . | CASSQELRGRGYTF | TGCGCCAGCAGCCAAGAATTAAGGGGTCGAGGCTACACCTTC
. | TRBJ1-4 | TRBV29-1 | . | CSVQGATNEKLFF | TGCAGCGTTCAGGGCGCAACTAATGAAAAACTGTTTTTT
TRBD1 | TRBJ1-2 | TRBV2 | . | CASSEEGARGYTF | TGTGCCAGCAGTGAAGAGGGGGCGCGAGGCTACACCTTC
TRBD1 | TRBJ2-5 | TRBV11-2 | . | CASNVGQGQETQYF | TGTGCCAGCAACGTCGGACAGGGCCAAGAGACCCAGTACTTC
. | TRBJ1-1 | TRBV7-9 | . | CASSLDTNTEAFF | TGTGCCAGCAGCTTAGACACCAACACTGAAGCTTTCTTT
. | TRBJ2-7 | TRBV6-1 | . | CASSDLPFNEQYF | TGTGCCAGCAGTGACCTCCCTTTTAACGAGCAGTACTTC
TRBD1 | TRBJ1-1 | TRBV7-2 | . | CASSLLFGVAGGMNTEAFF | TGTGCCAGCAGCTTACTTTTTGGGGTGGCAGGGGGAATGAACACTGAAGCTTTCTTT
. | TRBJ1-1 | TRBV28 | . | CASSPTQEYTEAFF | TGTGCCAGCAGCCCTACACAGGAGTACACTGAAGCTTTCTTT
TRBD2 | TRBJ2-7 | TRBV7-8 | . | CASSFSLAGLVQYF | TGTGCCAGCAGCTTTTCGCTAGCGGGGTTGGTGCAGTACTTC
. | TRBJ1-5 | TRBV15 | . | CATSRDDTGRDQPQHF | TGTGCCACCAGCAGAGATGACACAGGGAGGGACCAGCCCCAGCATTTT
TRBD2 | TRBJ2-1 | TRBV4-2 | . | CASSRSPGGTYNEQFF | TGTGCCAGCAGCCGGTCCCCGGGGGGTACCTACAATGAGCAGTTCTTC
TRBD1 | TRBJ2-3 | TRBV18 | . | CASSAIRGRPDTQYF | TGTGCCAGCTCAGCAATCAGGGGGCGGCCAGATACGCAGTATTTT
. | TRBJ2-1 | TRBV4-2 | . | CASSREISSYNEQFF | TGTGCCAGCTCACGGGAGATCAGCTCCTACAATGAGCAGTTCTTC
TRBD1 | TRBJ1-1 | TRBV27 | . | CASSLRGQGNTEAFF | TGTGCCAGCAGTTTAAGGGGACAGGGGAACACTGAAGCTTTCTTT
. | TRBJ2-5 | TRBV5-1 | once | CASSLTSLETQYF | TGCGCCAGCAGCTTAACTAGTTTAGAGACCCAGTACTTC
. | TRBJ1-4 | TRBV11-2 | . | CASSFGAGDEKLFF | TGTGCCAGCAGCTTCGGGGCGGGGGATGAAAAACTGTTTTTT
. | TRBJ1-1 | TRBV27 | . | CASSRYTGNTEAFF | TGTGCCAGCAGCCGCTATACAGGAAACACTGAAGCTTTCTTT
. | TRBJ2-5 | TRBV5-1 | . | CASSSGQRETQYF | TGCGCCAGCAGCTCCGGACAGAGAGAGACCCAGTACTTC
. | TRBJ1-1 | TRBV10-3 | few | CATVEGTEAFF | TGTGCCACGGTGGAGGGTACTGAAGCTTTCTTT
. | TRBJ2-3 | TRBV2 | . | CATHRDFTDTQYF | TGTGCCACCCACAGGGATTTCACAGATACGCAGTATTTT
TRBD1 | TRBJ2-3 | TRBV12-5 | . | CASGPGQHTDMQYF | TGTGCTAGTGGCCCGGGACAGCACACAGATATGCAGTATTTT
TRBD2 | TRBJ2-1 | TRBV29-1 | . | CSVEVAGGGEQFF | TGCAGCGTTGAAGTAGCGGGAGGGGGAGAGCAGTTCTTC
TRBD1 | TRBJ2-3 | TRBV6-4 | once | CASSDSWTGYTDTQYF | TGTGCCAGCAGTGACTCTTGGACAGGTTATACAGATACGCAGTATTTT
. | TRBJ2-7 | TRBV28 | few | CASNSGRHSYEQYF | TGTGCCAGCAACTCAGGTAGACACTCCTACGAGCAGTACTTC
. | TRBJ2-3 | TRBV5-4 | . | CASRAGTYITDTQYF | TGTGCCAGCAGAGCCGGGACTTACATCACAGATACGCAGTATTTT
TRBD2 | TRBJ2-7 | TRBV4-3 | . | CASSQAGGPDVMYF | TGCGCCAGCAGCCAAGCGGGAGGGCCCGACGTGATGTACTTC
. | TRBJ1-2 | TRBV2 | . | CASSLWGDGYTF | TGTGCCAGCAGTCTCTGGGGCGATGGCTACACCTTC
TRBD2 | TRBJ2-3 | TRBV2 | . | CASSEELAGSGGTQYF | TGTGCCAGCAGTGAAGAACTAGCGGGGAGCGGAGGAACGCAGTATTTT
. | TRBJ1-6 | TRBV2 | . | CASSRSDPYNSPLHF | TGTGCCAGCAGTAGGAGCGACCCCTATAATTCACCCCTCCACTTT
TRBD2 | TRBJ2-3 | TRBV9 | . | CASSDSLLAGVDTQYF | TGTGCCAGCAGCGACTCGCTGCTAGCGGGTGTAGATACGCAGTATTTT
. | TRBJ1-4 | TRBV7-6 | once | CASSSRRTATNEKLFF | TGTGCCAGCAGCTCCCGAAGGACAGCAACTAATGAAAAACTGTTTTTT
. | TRBJ1-1 | TRBV7-2 | . | CASSQTLTGPSFF | TGTGCCAGCAGCCAGACCCTAACAGGGCCAAGCTTCTTT
TRBD1 | TRBJ2-6 | TRBV19 | . | CASSPGQGYPPGANVLTF | TGTGCCAGTAGTCCCGGACAGGGATATCCCCCTGGGGCCAACGTCCTGACTTTC
. | TRBJ2-5 | TRBV7-2 | . | CASSPGISRETQYF | TGTGCCAGCAGCCCCGGGATATCCAGAGAGACCCAGTACTTC